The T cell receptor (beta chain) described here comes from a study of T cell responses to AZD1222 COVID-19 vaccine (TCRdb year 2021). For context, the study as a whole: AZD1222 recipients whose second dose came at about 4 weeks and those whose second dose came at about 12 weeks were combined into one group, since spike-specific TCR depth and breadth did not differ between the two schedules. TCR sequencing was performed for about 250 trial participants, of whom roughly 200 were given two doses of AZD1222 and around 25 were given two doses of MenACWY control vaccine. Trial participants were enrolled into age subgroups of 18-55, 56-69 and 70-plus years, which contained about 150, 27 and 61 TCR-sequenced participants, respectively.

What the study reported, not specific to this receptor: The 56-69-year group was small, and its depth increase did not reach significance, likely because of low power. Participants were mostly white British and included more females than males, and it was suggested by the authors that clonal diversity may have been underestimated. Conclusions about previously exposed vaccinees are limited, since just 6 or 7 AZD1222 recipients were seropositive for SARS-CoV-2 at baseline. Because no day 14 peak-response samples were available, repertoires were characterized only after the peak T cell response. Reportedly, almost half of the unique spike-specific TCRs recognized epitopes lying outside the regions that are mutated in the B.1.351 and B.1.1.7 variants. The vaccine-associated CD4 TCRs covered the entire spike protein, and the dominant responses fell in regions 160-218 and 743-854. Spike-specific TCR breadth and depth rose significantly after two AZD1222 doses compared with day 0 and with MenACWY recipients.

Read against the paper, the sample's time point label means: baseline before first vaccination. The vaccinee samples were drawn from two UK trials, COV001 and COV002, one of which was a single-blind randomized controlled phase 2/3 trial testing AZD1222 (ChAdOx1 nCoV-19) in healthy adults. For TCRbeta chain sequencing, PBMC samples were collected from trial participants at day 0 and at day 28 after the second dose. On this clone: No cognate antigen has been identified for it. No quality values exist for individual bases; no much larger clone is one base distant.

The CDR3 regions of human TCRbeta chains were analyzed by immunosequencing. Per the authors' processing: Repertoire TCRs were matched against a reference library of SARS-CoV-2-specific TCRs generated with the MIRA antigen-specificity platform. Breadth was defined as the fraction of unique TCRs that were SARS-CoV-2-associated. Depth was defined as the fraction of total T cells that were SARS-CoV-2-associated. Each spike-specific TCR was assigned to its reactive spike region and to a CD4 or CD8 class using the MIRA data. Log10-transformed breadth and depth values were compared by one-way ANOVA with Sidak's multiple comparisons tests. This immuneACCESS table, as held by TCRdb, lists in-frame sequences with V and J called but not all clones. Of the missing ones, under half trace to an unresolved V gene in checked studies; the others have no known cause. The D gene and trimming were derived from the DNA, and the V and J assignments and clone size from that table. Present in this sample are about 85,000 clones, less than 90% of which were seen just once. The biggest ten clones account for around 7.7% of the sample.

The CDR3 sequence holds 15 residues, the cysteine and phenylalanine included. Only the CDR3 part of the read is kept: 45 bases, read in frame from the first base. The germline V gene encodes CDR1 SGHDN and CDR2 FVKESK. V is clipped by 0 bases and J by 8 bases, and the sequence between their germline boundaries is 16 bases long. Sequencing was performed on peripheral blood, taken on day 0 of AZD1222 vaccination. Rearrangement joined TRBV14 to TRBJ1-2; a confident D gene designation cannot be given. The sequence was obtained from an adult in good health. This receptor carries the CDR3 CASSQEAERMRGYTF. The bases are TGTGCCAGCAGCCAAGAGGCAGAGCGGATGCGAGGCTACACCTTC.